The 14 T cell receptor beta chains below all came from one sample that was sequenced in a study of cytotoxic CD8 clonotypes in ibrutinib-treated CLL. Produced via immunoSEQ multiplex PCR; TCRdb's table is partial and in-frame only. The data contain 150,000 to 250,000 clones, over 55% of them seen just once; the ten biggest clones take up roughly 13%. The sequencing here drew on PBMCs, taken after 24 months of ibrutinib treatment. These receptor sequences come from a human donor with chronic lymphocytic leukemia.

The V call is TRBV15, the J call TRBJ2-7, with D perhaps assigned TRBD1 or TRBD2 (5 bases each). Germline V lookup: CDR1 LNHNV, CDR2 YYDKDF (reference sequence). The ends were cut back, 5 bases at V and 3 bases at J, with 17 bases in the middle. The CDR3 length is 15 residues. In DNA form, the CDR3 reads TGTGCCACCAGCCGAAGTGGGGGTCACCTCTACGAGCAGTACTTC. Protein: CATSRSGGHLYEQYF.

The V and J genes are TRBV27 and TRBJ2-3; D possibly corresponds to TRBD1 (6 bases). V dropped 3 bases and J dropped 4 bases, with 14 bases sitting between them. Per the germline V gene, CDR1 is MNHEY and CDR2 is SMNVEV (reference sequence). The CDR3 has 15 amino acids. In DNA form, the CDR3 reads TGTGCCAGCAGTTTTGGGCAGGGGCTCGCAGATACGCAGTATTTT. Its protein product is CASSFGQGLADTQYF.

This chain connects TRBV2 to TRBJ1-1; D remains unclear. With 7 bases removed from V and 0 bases from J, the gap between germline ends came to 9 bases. Germline V gives CDR1 SNHLY, CDR2 FYNNEI. The CDR3 sequence is 13 residues long. DNA for the CDR3: TGTGCCAGCAACGGGAGAATGAACACTGAAGCTTTCTTT. Its translation: CASNGRMNTEAFF.

V and J are TRBV6-5 and TRBJ2-2, with D possibly matching TRBD1 (5 bases). The CDR3 length is 15 residues. Trimming removed 6 bases at V and 4 bases at J, with 15 bases between. CDR1 is MNHEY, CDR2 SVGAGI, per germline. DNA of the CDR3: TGTGCCAGCAGGGGGCCGACCAGGAGCACCGGGGAGCTGTTTTTT. This sequence encodes CASRGPTRSTGELFF.

CDR3 residues: CATSLPTGMYEQYF. CDR3 nucleotides: TGTGCCACCAGTCTGCCGACAGGGATGTACGAGCAGTACTTC. The chain couples TRBV15 to TRBJ2-7; 7 bases map to TRBD1. The CDR3 runs 14 residues. The germline V gene encodes CDR1 LNHNV and CDR2 YYDKDF (reference sequence). V gave up 6 bases and J gave up 4 bases; unmatched junction bases: 9.

The CDR3 is CAWSVGDPGYTF. The CDR3 region has the DNA TGTGCCTGGAGTGTGGGGGACCCGGGCTACACCTTC. This chain links TRBV30 with TRBJ1-2; tentative D call: TRBD1 (5 bases). This CDR3 has 12 amino acids. CDR1 GTSNPN and CDR2 SVGIG come from the germline V gene (reference sequence). V lost 0 bases and J 8 bases, leaving 10 bases between the germline ends. Variable domain in full (rest from reference TRBV30 and TRBJ1-2): SQTIHQWPATLVQPVGSPLSLECTVEGTSNPNLYWYRQAAGRGLQLLFYSVGIGQISSEVPQNLSASRPQDRQFILSSKKLLLSDSGFYLCAWSVGDPGYTFGSGTRLTVV.

V is TRBV10-3 and J is TRBJ2-4; 8 bases match TRBD1. The CDR3 spans 14 residues. The germline V gene encodes CDR1 ENHRY and CDR2 SYGVKD. V lost 3 bases and J lost 11; bases outside the gene matches: 9. As DNA, the CDR3 is TGTGCCATCAGTGACTCAGGGGGCCCCAACCTTCAGTACTTC. This sequence encodes CAISDSGGPNLQYF.

The V and J genes are TRBV27 and TRBJ1-5, with D perhaps TRBD1 (6 bases). This CDR3 region has 13 residues. V lost 8 bases to trimming and J lost 7 bases, with 15 bases between them. The germline V gene has CDR1 MNHEY and CDR2 SMNVEV (reference sequence). The CDR3 region is CASGGPRFQPQHF. The CDR3 DNA sequence: TGTGCCAGCGGGGGCCCCAGGTTCCAGCCCCAGCATTTT.

J is TRBJ1-1 and V is TRBV29-1, with 7 bases identical to TRBD1. With V trimmed by 5 bases and J by 0 bases, 9 bases remained unmatched. The CDR3 loop spans 15 amino acids. Germline CDR1 and CDR2: SQVTM and ANQGSEA. The CDR3 loop is CSVYSRQGMNTEAFF. CDR3 DNA: TGCAGCGTTTATAGCCGACAGGGAATGAACACTGAAGCTTTCTTT.

The chain is built from TRBV11-2 and TRBJ2-7, with 9 bases aligning to TRBD2. The CDR3 spans 17 residues. The V gene end was trimmed by 4 bases and the J gene end by 0 bases; junction bases not matched to a gene: 10. Germline V gene data show CDR1 as SGHAT and CDR2 as FQNNGV. CDR3 DNA sequence: TGTGCCAGCAGCTCCCGCGCCAGCGGGAGGCTCTCCTACGAGCAGTACTTC. It specifies CASSSRASGRLSYEQYF. Using reference TRBV11-2 and TRBJ2-7 for the parts outside the CDR3, the full variable domain is EAGVAQSPRYKIIEKRQSVAFWCNPISGHATLYWYQQILGQGPKLLIQFQNNGVVDDSQLPKDRFSAERLKGVDSTLKIQPAKLEDSAVYLCASSSRASGRLSYEQYFGPGTRLTVT.

CDR3 sequence: CASRSPNRAGNQPQHF. The CDR3 DNA reads TGTGCCAGCCGCTCACCCAACAGGGCCGGTAATCAGCCCCAGCATTTT. The rearrangement uses TRBV28 and TRBJ1-5, with D possibly TRBD1 on 6 matching bases. The V gene lost 8 bases and the J gene lost 4 bases, with 21 bases spanning the gap. Germline loops: CDR1 MDHEN, CDR2 SYDVKM. The CDR3 runs to 16 residues.

The sample holds a few counts of this clone. V and J are TRBV28 and TRBJ1-5; D gene ambiguous. V dropped 6 bases and J dropped 5 bases, with 11 bases sitting between them. The CDR3 totals 13 residues. The germline CDR1 and CDR2 sequences are MDHEN and SYDVKM. The CDR3 DNA reads TGTGCCAGCAGAGGAGAACGCCATCAGCCCCAGCATTTT. As protein: CASRGERHQPQHF.

V gene TRBV5-6 combines with J gene TRBJ1-2; maybe TRBD1 (5 bases). From germline, CDR1 is SGHDT and CDR2 YYEEEE. This CDR3 comprises 13 residues. Trimming pared 4 bases from V and 8 bases from J, leaving 15 bases between. The CDR3 loop is CASSMAGGLGYTF. Written as DNA, the CDR3 is TGTGCCAGCAGCATGGCCGGGGGACTGGGCTACACCTTC.

This sequence joins TRBV4-3 and TRBJ2-3; D is perhaps TRBD1 (5 bases). V lost 5 bases, J lost 4 bases, and 16 bases lay in between. The CDR3 contains 15 residues. Germline lookup yields CDR1 LGHNA and CDR2 YSLEER. The DNA for the CDR3 is TGCGCCAGCAGCGCCCAGGGTCAGAGCGCAGATACGCAGTATTTT. Its protein product is CASSAQGQSADTQYF.